This TCR beta chain was sequenced in a study of T-cell reconstitution after alpha-beta-depleted transplantation in children. Notes on the study in general: Once a year had passed after transplant, T-cell counts and diversity came mostly from newly produced T cells. The high TCRbeta diversity at day 60 in some patients came from surviving recipient T cells and thymic progenitors. Approximately two months post-transplant, alpha-beta T cells reportedly originated from several hundred expanded graft clones.

Preparation of the TCRbeta library involved a method that used unique molecular identifiers. MiXCR, applied by TCRdb to the PCR reads, yields one record per CDR3 protein. Altogether 600,000 to 800,000 distinct CDR3 sequences are present, about an eighth being singletons, with the ten largest covering about 0.79%. Notes on this clonotype: The antigen remains undetermined.

This CDR3 is 15 amino acids long. CDR1 and CDR2 (germline): SGHVS, FQNEAQ. The V and J ends lost 2 bases and 2 bases respectively, with 10 bases between them. The sequence was collected from a girl aged 2-10 years with congenital amegakaryocytic thrombocytopenia, due to receive a stem cell transplant. Sequences were derived from PBMCs, sampled before TCRalphabeta/CD19-depleted stem cell transplant. This chain joins TRBV7-8 and TRBJ1-3; D not resolved. CDR3 sequence: CASSLRGETGNTIYF. CDR3 bases: TGTGCCAGCAGCTTACGGGGTGAGACTGGAAACACCATATATTTT. The whole variable domain, filled in from reference TRBV7-8 and TRBJ1-3, reads GAGVSQSPRYKVAKRGQDVALRCDPISGHVSLFWYQQALGQGPEFLTYFQNEAQLDKSGLPSDRFFAERPEGSVSTLKIQRTQQEDSAVYLCASSLRGETGNTIYFGEGSWLTVV.